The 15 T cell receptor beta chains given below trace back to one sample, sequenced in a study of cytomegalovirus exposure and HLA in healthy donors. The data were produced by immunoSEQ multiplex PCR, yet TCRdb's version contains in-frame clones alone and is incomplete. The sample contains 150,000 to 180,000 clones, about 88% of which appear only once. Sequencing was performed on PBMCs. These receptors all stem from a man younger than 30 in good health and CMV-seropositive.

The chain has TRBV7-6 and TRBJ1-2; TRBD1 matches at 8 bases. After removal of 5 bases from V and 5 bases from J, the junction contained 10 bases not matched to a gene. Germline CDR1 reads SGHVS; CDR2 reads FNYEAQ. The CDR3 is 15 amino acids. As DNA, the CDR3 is TGTGCCAGCAGCCGTTTCTCCAGGGGGCAATATGGCTACACCTTC. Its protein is CASSRFSRGQYGYTF.

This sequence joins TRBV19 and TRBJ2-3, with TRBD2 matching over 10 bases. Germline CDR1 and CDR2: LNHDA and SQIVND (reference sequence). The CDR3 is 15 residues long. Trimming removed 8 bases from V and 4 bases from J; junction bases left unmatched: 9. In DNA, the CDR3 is TGTGCCAGTGGCAGGACTAGCGGATATTCAGATACGCAGTATTTT. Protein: CASGRTSGYSDTQYF.

CDR3 loop: CASSPGQGYSYEQYF. The CDR3 coding sequence is TGTGCCAGCAGCCCGGGACAGGGATACTCCTACGAGCAGTACTTC. The chain recombines TRBV9 with TRBJ2-7; the match to TRBD1 covers 9 bases. Germline V gene data show CDR1 as SGDLS and CDR2 as YYNGEE. The V and J ends lost 4 bases and 0 bases, in that order; junction bases with no gene match: 5. The CDR3 length is 15 residues.

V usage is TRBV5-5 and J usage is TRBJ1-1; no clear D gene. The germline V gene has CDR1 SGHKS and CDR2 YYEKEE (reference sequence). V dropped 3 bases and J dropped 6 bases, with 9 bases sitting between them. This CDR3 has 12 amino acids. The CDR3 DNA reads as TGTGCCAGCAGCTGGAGTAGAGCTGAAGCTTTCTTT. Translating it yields CASSWSRAEAFF.

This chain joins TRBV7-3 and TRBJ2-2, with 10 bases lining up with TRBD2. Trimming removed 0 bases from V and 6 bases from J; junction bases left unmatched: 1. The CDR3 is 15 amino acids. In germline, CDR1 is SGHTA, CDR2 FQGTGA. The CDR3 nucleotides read TGTGCCAGCAGCTTAACGGGGACTAGCGCCGGGGAGCTGTTTTTT. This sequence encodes CASSLTGTSAGELFF.

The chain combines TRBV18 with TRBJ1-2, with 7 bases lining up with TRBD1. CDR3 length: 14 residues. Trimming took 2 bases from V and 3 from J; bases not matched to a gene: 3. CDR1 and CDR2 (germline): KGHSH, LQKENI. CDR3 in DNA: TGTGCCAGCTCACCAGCAGGGGGAGACTATGGCTACACCTTC. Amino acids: CASSPAGGDYGYTF.

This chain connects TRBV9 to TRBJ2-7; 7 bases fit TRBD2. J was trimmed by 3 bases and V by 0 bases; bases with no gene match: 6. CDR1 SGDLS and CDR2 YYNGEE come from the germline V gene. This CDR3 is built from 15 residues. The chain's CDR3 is CASSVDVGGIYEQYF. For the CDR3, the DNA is TGTGCCAGCAGCGTAGATGTGGGGGGGATCTACGAGCAGTACTTC.

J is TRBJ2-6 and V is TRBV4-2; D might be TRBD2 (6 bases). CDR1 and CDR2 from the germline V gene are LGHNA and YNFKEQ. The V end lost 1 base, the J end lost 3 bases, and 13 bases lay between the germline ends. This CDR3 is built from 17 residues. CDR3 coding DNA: TGTGCCAGCAGCCAAGCGCGGGAATCGGGTGGGGCCAACGTCCTGACTTTC. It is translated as CASSQARESGGANVLTF.

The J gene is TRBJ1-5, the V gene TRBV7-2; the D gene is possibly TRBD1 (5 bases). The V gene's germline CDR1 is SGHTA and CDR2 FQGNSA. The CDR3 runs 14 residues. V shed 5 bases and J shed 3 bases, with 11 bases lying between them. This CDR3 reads CASSLDSPNQPQHF. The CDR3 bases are TGTGCCAGCAGCCTTGACAGTCCCAATCAGCCCCAGCATTTT.

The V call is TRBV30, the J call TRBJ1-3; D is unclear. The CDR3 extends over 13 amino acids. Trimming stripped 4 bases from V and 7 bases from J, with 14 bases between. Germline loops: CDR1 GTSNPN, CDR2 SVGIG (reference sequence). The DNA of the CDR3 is TGTGCCTGGACCTTTTCTTCCGGGAACACCATATATTTT. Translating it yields CAWTFSSGNTIYF.

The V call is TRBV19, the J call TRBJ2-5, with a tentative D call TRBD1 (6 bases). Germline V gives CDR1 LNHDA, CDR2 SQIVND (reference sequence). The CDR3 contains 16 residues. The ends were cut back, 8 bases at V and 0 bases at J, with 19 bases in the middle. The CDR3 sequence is CASSDGQPSYQETQYF. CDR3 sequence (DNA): TGTGCCAGTTCCGATGGACAGCCGTCGTACCAAGAGACCCAGTACTTC. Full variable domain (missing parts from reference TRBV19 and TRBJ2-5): DGGITQSPKYLFRKEGQNVTLSCEQNLNHDAMYWYRQDPGQGLRLIYYSQIVNDFQKGDIAEGYSVSREKKESFPLTVTSAQKNPTAFYLCASSDGQPSYQETQYFGPGTRLLVL.

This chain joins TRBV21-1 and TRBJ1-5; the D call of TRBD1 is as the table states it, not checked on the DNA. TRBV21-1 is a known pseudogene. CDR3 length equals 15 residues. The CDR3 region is CASSKERSGNQPQHF. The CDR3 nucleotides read TGTGCCAGCAGCAAAGAACGATCAGGGAACCAGCCCCAGCATTTT.

CDR3 in amino acids: CASRRQMNTEAFF. Here the CDR3 DNA reads TGTGCCAGCAGAAGACAGATGAACACTGAAGCTTTCTTT. This sequence joins TRBV6-6 and TRBJ1-1; tentatively, D is TRBD1 (5 bases). Germline lookup yields CDR1 MNHNY and CDR2 SVGAGI (reference sequence). The CDR3 spans 13 residues. Trimming cost V 6 bases and J 0 bases, with 8 bases left between them.

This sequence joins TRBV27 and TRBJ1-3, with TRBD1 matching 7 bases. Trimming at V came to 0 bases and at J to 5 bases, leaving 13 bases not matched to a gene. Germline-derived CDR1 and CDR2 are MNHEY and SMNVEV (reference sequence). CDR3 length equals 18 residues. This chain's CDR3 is CASSLSWGPGGIRNTIYF. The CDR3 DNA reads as TGTGCCAGCAGTTTATCCTGGGGACCAGGGGGGATTCGAAACACCATATATTTT.

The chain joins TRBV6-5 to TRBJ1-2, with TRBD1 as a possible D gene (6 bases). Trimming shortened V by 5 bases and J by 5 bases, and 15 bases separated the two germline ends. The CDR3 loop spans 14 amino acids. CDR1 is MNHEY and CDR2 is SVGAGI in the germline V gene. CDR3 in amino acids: CASSRRQVLYGYTF. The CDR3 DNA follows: TGTGCCAGCAGTCGGCGACAGGTTCTTTATGGCTACACCTTC.